Detailed here is one T cell receptor (beta chain). The source of the sample is a study of cytomegalovirus exposure and HLA in healthy donors. Healthy individuals who donated bone marrow served as the donors. The germline CDR1 and CDR2 sequences are SNHLY and FYNNEI. Trimming stripped 5 bases from V and 3 bases from J, with 17 bases between. The CDR3 has 15 residues. This PCR relied on a set of 60 Vbeta primers and 13 Jbeta primers. The repertoire was sequenced with immunoSEQ multiplex PCR; TCRdb's copy has only in-frame clones and lacks some. The sample records about 100,000 clones, less than 85% being singletons.

The chain joins TRBV2 to TRBJ2-7; weak D call: TRBD2 (5 bases). The clonotype originates from a woman aged 60-70 years in good health and CMV-seropositive. Sequencing was done on a sample of PBMCs. CDR3 residues: CASSHGLLEDYEQYF. The CDR3 DNA follows: TGTGCCAGCAGTCATGGGCTCTTGGAGGACTACGAGCAGTACTTC.